Below, 27 T cell receptor beta chains from the same sample are listed, as sequenced in a study of OX40 agonist ivuxolimab in advanced cancers. Sequenced by immunoSEQ multiplex PCR; TCRdb stores in-frame clones only, minus some. The profile covers approximately 74,000 clones, with 85% to 95% appearing a single time and about 0.32% taken by the ten largest. The source material was CD4+ or CD8+ T cells sorted from blood, sampled in a trial of the OX40 agonist ivuxolimab. These receptors were taken from an adult with an advanced solid tumor such as melanoma, head and neck, liver or kidney cancer.

Comments on this clone: At one boundary the junction diverges from the germline segment, which might be a read error. The chain uses TRBV27 and TRBJ1-5, with D perhaps matching TRBD1 (6 bases). The CDR3 is 13 amino acids. Germline V CDR1 and CDR2: MNHEY, SMNVEV (reference sequence). CDR3: CASSLTTGQTQHF. As DNA, the CDR3 is TGTGCCAGCAGTTTAACGACAGGTCAGACCCAGCATTTT.

The chain couples TRBV5-1 to TRBJ2-2; D perhaps matches TRBD2 (5 bases). In germline, CDR1 is SGHRS, CDR2 YFSETQ. The length of the CDR3 is 15 residues. Trimming removed 3 bases from V and 1 base from J, with 10 bases in between. The CDR3 bases are TGCGCCAGCAGCTCCCGGACTGAGAACACCGGGGAGCTGTTTTTT. As protein: CASSSRTENTGELFF.

The chain combines TRBV5-5 with TRBJ1-1, with D possibly matching TRBD1 (5 bases). Germline V CDR1 and CDR2: SGHKS, YYEKEE (reference sequence). This CDR3 is built from 16 residues. V gave up 2 bases and J gave up 0 bases, with 14 bases separating them. CDR3 loop: CASSLSGSGLNTEAFF. As DNA, the CDR3 is TGTGCCAGCAGCTTAAGCGGTTCAGGGCTGAACACTGAAGCTTTCTTT.

J is TRBJ2-7 and V is TRBV7-9; maybe TRBD1 (6 bases). The germline V gene has CDR1 SEHNR and CDR2 FQNEAQ (reference sequence). V was shortened by 3 bases and J by 1 base, with 10 bases between the two germline ends. The CDR3 totals 14 residues. Here the CDR3 reads CASSLDRFSYEQYF. CDR3 bases: TGTGCCAGCAGCTTGGACAGATTTTCCTACGAGCAGTACTTC. The full variable domain, completed using reference TRBV7-9 and TRBJ2-7, is DTGVSQNPRHKITKRGQNVTFRCDPISEHNRLYWYRQTLGQGPEFLTYFQNEAQLEKSRLLSDRFSAERPKGSFSTLEIQRTEQGDSAMYLCASSLDRFSYEQYFGPGTRLTVT.

The V gene is TRBV9, the J gene TRBJ2-1, with 15 bases aligning to TRBD2. Germline V gene sequence: CDR1 SGDLS, CDR2 YYNGEE. The junction had 6 bases not matched to a gene; V was cut back by 4 bases and J by 7 bases. The CDR3 has 16 amino acids. The CDR3 nucleotides read TGTGCCAGCAGCTCCGGACTAGCGGGGGGGCAGAATGAGCAGTTCTTC. Protein: CASSSGLAGGQNEQFF.

This chain uses TRBV9 with TRBJ1-6; D is perhaps TRBD1 (6 bases). The V end was cut by 4 bases, the J end by 6 bases, with 20 bases between. The CDR3 extends over 17 amino acids. Germline V CDR1 and CDR2: SGDLS, YYNGEE. CDR3 sequence: CASSPRGTPGGNSPLHF. The CDR3 DNA follows: TGTGCCAGCAGCCCTAGGGGGACCCCCGGCGGTAATTCACCCCTCCACTTT.

The chain links TRBV5-1 to TRBJ2-3; D may be TRBD2 (5 bases). Trimming stripped 0 bases from V and 0 bases from J, with 17 bases between. Germline values: CDR1 SGHRS, CDR2 YFSETQ. The CDR3 loop spans 18 amino acids. The CDR3 DNA sequence: TGCGCCAGCAGCTTGGGGGCTAGCCCGGTAAGGAGCACAGATACGCAGTATTTT. This encodes CASSLGASPVRSTDTQYF.

The genes are TRBV5-4 and TRBJ2-5; D perhaps matches TRBD1 (6 bases). CDR3 length equals 14 residues. V was clipped by 1 base and J by 3 bases, with 10 bases between them. CDR1 and CDR2 from the germline V gene are SGHNT and YYREEE (reference sequence). CDR3 sequence: CASSLWSGEETQYF. CDR3 coding DNA: TGTGCCAGCAGCTTGTGGTCAGGGGAAGAGACCCAGTACTTC. Combining the CDR3 with reference TRBV5-4 and TRBJ2-5 gives the whole variable domain ETGVTQSPTHLIKTRGQQVTLRCSSQSGHNTVSWYQQALGQGPQFIFQYYREEENGRGNFPPRFSGLQFPNYSSELNVNALELDDSALYLCASSLWSGEETQYFGPGTRLLVL.

The chain joins TRBV5-1 to TRBJ1-1, with D possibly TRBD1 on 6 matching bases. The CDR3 loop spans 15 amino acids. Germline CDR1 is SGHRS and CDR2 is YFSETQ. The ends were cut back, 4 bases at V and 2 bases at J, with 15 bases in the middle. The CDR3 loop is CASSVLGAPNTEAFF. CDR3 coding DNA: TGCGCCAGCAGCGTGTTGGGGGCGCCCAACACTGAAGCTTTCTTT.

In DNA form, the CDR3 reads TGTGCCACTTCGAGACAGGGCGGTACAAATTCACCCCTCCACTTT. Translated: CATSRQGGTNSPLHF. The rearrangement links TRBV6-5 to TRBJ1-6; 7 bases map to TRBD1. V gave up 10 bases and J gave up 7 bases; unmatched junction bases: 13. Germline V lookup: CDR1 MNHEY, CDR2 SVGAGI. The CDR3 is 15 amino acids.

V is TRBV7-6 and J is TRBJ1-1, with a possible D match to TRBD1 (5 bases). The CDR3 spans 15 residues. From germline, CDR1 is SGHVS and CDR2 FNYEAQ. V was trimmed by 1 base and J by 1 base, leaving 10 bases between them. This CDR3 is CASSLGADRNTEAFF. The CDR3 nucleotides read TGTGCCAGCAGCTTAGGGGCTGACAGGAACACTGAAGCTTTCTTT.

The genes are TRBV7-3 and TRBJ2-3; tentatively, D is TRBD2 (6 bases). Per the germline V gene, CDR1 is SGHTA and CDR2 is FQGTGA. V lost 3 bases, J lost 5 bases, and 15 bases lay in between. This CDR3 contains 15 residues. The CDR3 spells CASSFRGTYLDTQYF. CDR3 sequence (DNA): TGTGCCAGCAGCTTTCGCGGGACTTACTTAGATACGCAGTATTTT.

The chain has TRBV9 and TRBJ2-1; 14 positions agree with TRBD2. In germline, CDR1 is SGDLS, CDR2 YYNGEE. The length of the CDR3 is 15 residues. J was trimmed by 13 bases and V by 0 bases; bases with no gene match: 6. CDR3: CASSVAGLAGAYQFF. CDR3 DNA: TGTGCCAGCAGCGTAGCGGGACTAGCGGGAGCATACCAGTTCTTC. The full variable domain, with the rest looked up from reference TRBV9 and TRBJ2-1, is DSGVTQTPKHLITATGQRVTLRCSPRSGDLSVYWYQQSLDQGLQFLIQYYNGEERAKGNILERFSAQQFPDLHSELNLSSLELGDSALYFCASSVAGLAGAYQFFGPGTRLTVL.

Only one count was recorded for this clone. The chain carries TRBV28 and TRBJ1-4; 11 nucleotides match TRBD1. V lost 6 bases to trimming and J lost 8 bases; unmatched junction nucleotides: 5. The CDR3 is 14 residues long. CDR1 and CDR2 (germline): MDHEN, SYDVKM. The CDR3, as DNA: TGTGCCAGCAGCCGGGACAGGGGGTCCGAAAAACTGTTTTTT. It codes for CASSRDRGSEKLFF.

The rearrangement joins TRBV11-2 to TRBJ2-3; D unclear. V gave up 0 bases and J gave up 3 bases, with 4 bases separating them. The CDR3 spans 13 residues. Germline V gene sequence: CDR1 SGHAT, CDR2 FQNNGV. The CDR3: CASSLDLTDTQYF. DNA for the CDR3: TGTGCCAGCAGCTTAGATCTTACAGATACGCAGTATTTT.

This clone was seen a handful of times. DNA of the CDR3: TGCAGCGTATACAGGGCCCTGAACACTGAAGCTTTCTTT. The encoded protein is CSVYRALNTEAFF. The V gene is TRBV29-1, the J gene TRBJ1-1, with D possibly being TRBD1 (6 bases). CDR3 length: 13 residues. Germline V gene lookup returns CDR1 SQVTM and CDR2 ANQGSEA. The V end lost 6 bases, the J end lost 0 bases, and 11 bases lay between the germline ends.

The chain is built from TRBV14 and TRBJ2-3; 13 bases match TRBD2. The length of the CDR3 is 13 residues. With 6 bases clipped from V and 13 bases from J, the junction kept 7 bases outside the gene matches. Germline V CDR1 and CDR2: SGHDN, FVKESK. The CDR3 reads CASSIGLAGVEYF. CDR3 nucleotide sequence: TGTGCCAGCAGTATCGGACTAGCGGGAGTAGAGTATTTT.

The chain is built from TRBV9 and TRBJ2-1, with D unclear. Trimming shortened V by 0 bases and J by 4 bases, and 8 bases separated the two germline ends. The CDR3 has 14 amino acids. Germline V gene data show CDR1 as SGDLS and CDR2 as YYNGEE. CDR3 sequence reads: CASSVDALYNEQFF. The DNA of the CDR3 is TGTGCCAGCAGCGTAGATGCCCTTTACAATGAGCAGTTCTTC.

The chain has TRBV28 and TRBJ2-3; no clear D gene. The CDR3 length is 13 residues. Germline assignment: CDR1 MDHEN and CDR2 SYDVKM. Between the trimmed V and J ends, which lost 3 bases and 3 bases, there was a span of 7 bases. Written as DNA, the CDR3 is TGTGCCAGCAGTTTCCCCACTACAGATACGCAGTATTTT. This encodes CASSFPTTDTQYF.

The rearrangement links TRBV6-5 to TRBJ2-7; 15 nucleotides agree with TRBD2. This CDR3 region has 14 residues. CDR1 is MNHEY and CDR2 is SVGAGI in the germline V gene. J was trimmed by 3 bases and V by 10 bases; bases with no gene match: 4. DNA for the CDR3: TGTGCCATCCGGACTAGCGGGGGGGACTACGAGCAGTACTTC. As protein: CAIRTSGGDYEQYF.

The rearrangement links TRBV7-9 to TRBJ2-2; D may be TRBD1 (5 bases). Germline-derived CDR1 and CDR2 are SEHNR and FQNEAQ (reference sequence). V was shortened by 7 bases and J by 3 bases, with 9 bases between the two germline ends. This CDR3 is 13 amino acids long. The CDR3 region is CASTVGDTGELFF. As DNA, the CDR3 is TGTGCCAGCACCGTAGGGGACACCGGGGAGCTGTTTTTT.

The gene calls are TRBV19 and TRBJ2-3; 14 bases fit TRBD2. Trimming took 6 bases from V and 4 from J; bases not matched to a gene: 6. This CDR3 has 16 residues. The germline V gene has CDR1 LNHDA and CDR2 SQIVND (reference sequence). The CDR3 loop is CASRNRLAGGSDTQYF. CDR3 in DNA: TGTGCCAGTAGAAATCGACTAGCGGGAGGGTCAGATACGCAGTATTTT.

The chain joins TRBV9 to TRBJ2-1, with 12 bases that match TRBD2. With 3 bases clipped from V and 4 bases from J, the junction kept 2 bases outside the gene matches. The CDR3 runs 15 residues. The germline CDR1 and CDR2 sequences are SGDLS and YYNGEE. The CDR3 reads CASSDGLAGYNEQFF. The CDR3 bases are TGTGCCAGCAGCGACGGACTAGCGGGGTACAATGAGCAGTTCTTC.

The CDR3: CASSGRSQETQYF. The CDR3 nucleotides are TGTGCCAGCAGCGGGCGTAGCCAAGAGACCCAGTACTTC. This chain joins TRBV7-2 and TRBJ2-5; unclear D gene. Trimming removed 5 bases from V and 1 base from J, with 8 bases in between. Looked up from germline, CDR1 is SGHTA and CDR2 is FQGNSA. The CDR3 covers 13 residues.

The chain links TRBV27 to TRBJ1-2; D is perhaps TRBD1 (6 bases). V was trimmed by 4 bases and J by 3 bases, leaving 18 bases between them. Per the germline V gene, CDR1 is MNHEY and CDR2 is SMNVEV (reference sequence). The length of the CDR3 is 16 residues. In nucleotides, the CDR3 is TGTGCCAGCAGTTCGAGGTCGGGGGGCGCAGACTATGGCTACACCTTC. Protein sequence: CASSSRSGGADYGYTF.

The chain recombines TRBV18 with TRBJ2-3, with 12 nucleotides matching TRBD2. This CDR3 region has 16 residues. The germline V gene has CDR1 KGHSH and CDR2 LQKENI. V gave up 3 bases and J gave up 2 bases; unmatched junction bases: 3. The CDR3 is CASSPRLAGVTDTQYF. CDR3 nucleotide sequence: TGTGCCAGCTCACCTCGACTAGCGGGAGTCACAGATACGCAGTATTTT.

The chain couples TRBV10-3 to TRBJ2-1; 8 positions agree with TRBD1. V trimming: 4 bases; J trimming: 3 bases; junction bases outside the gene matches: 5. Germline V gene sequence: CDR1 ENHRY, CDR2 SYGVKD. The CDR3 spans 15 residues. CDR3 DNA: TGTGCCATCAGTGGCGGACAGGGTAACTACAATGAGCAGTTCTTC. It specifies CAISGGQGNYNEQFF.